Presented here are 23 T cell receptor beta chains from one specimen sequenced in a study of neoadjuvant anti-PD-1 for oral cavity cancer. TCRdb keeps only in-frame clones here, not all; method: immunoSEQ multiplex PCR. This sample has nearly 10,000 clones, with over 60% found just once. Time point in this sample: after neoadjuvant nivolumab, at surgical resection. This specimen was PBMCs, taken after nivolumab (anti-PD-1) treatment. The source of these receptors is a person aged 35 to 85 with oral cavity squamous cell carcinoma.

This clone was detected only a few times. The chain combines TRBV5-1 with TRBJ1-6, with D maybe TRBD1 (6 bases). This CDR3 region has 16 residues. The germline V and J ends were trimmed by 0 bases and 6 bases, with 13 bases remaining between them. Germline loops: CDR1 SGHRS, CDR2 YFSETQ. The CDR3 bases are TGCGCCAGCAGCTTGGGATTGGGCAGGGGTAATTCACCCCTCCACTTT. Translated, it gives CASSLGLGRGNSPLHF.

The chain has TRBV25-1 and TRBJ1-4; 11 positions agree with TRBD1. V gave up 5 bases and J gave up 8 bases; unmatched junction bases: 7. Germline V CDR1 and CDR2: MGHDK, SYGVNS. CDR3 size: 15 residues. Here the CDR3 DNA reads TGTGCCAGCAGTTGGGGAGGGACAGGGGGAGAAAAACTGTTTTTT. As protein: CASSWGGTGGEKLFF.

The rearrangement uses TRBV5-4 and TRBJ2-7, with 10 bases fitting TRBD2. The length of the CDR3 is 16 residues. Germline lookup yields CDR1 SGHNT and CDR2 YYREEE (reference sequence). Unmatched junction bases numbered 5, after V lost 2 bases and J lost 0 bases. The CDR3 loop reads CASSFVAGGNSYEQYF. The DNA for the CDR3 is TGTGCCAGCAGCTTCGTAGCGGGAGGAAACTCCTACGAGCAGTACTTC.

This clone was counted a few times. The chain is built from TRBV19 and TRBJ1-6; 10 bases agree with TRBD1. The ends lost 6 bases at V and 8 bases at J; junction bases unmatched: 4. Germline V lookup: CDR1 LNHDA, CDR2 SQIVND (reference sequence). The CDR3 consists of 14 residues. CDR3 residues: CASRTGTGDSPLHF. The CDR3 DNA is TGTGCCAGTAGGACCGGGACAGGGGATTCACCCCTCCACTTT.

The J gene is TRBJ1-6, the V gene TRBV7-9; D gene uncertain. This CDR3 is 17 amino acids long. Germline V CDR1 and CDR2: SEHNR, FQNEAQ (reference sequence). V dropped 1 base and J dropped 9 bases, with 19 bases sitting between them. CDR3 nucleotide sequence: TGTGCCAGCAGCTTAGTAGGATCTCCGGGTTTTCGTTCACCCCTCCACTTT. This translates into CASSLVGSPGFRSPLHF.

This clone showed up just a few times. This chain links TRBV27 with TRBJ1-5, with D tentatively TRBD1 (5 bases). V was shortened by 4 bases and J by 3 bases, with 16 bases between the two germline ends. The CDR3 is 16 residues long. Germline CDR1 and CDR2: MNHEY and SMNVEV (reference sequence). The CDR3 nucleotides are TGTGCCAGCAGTTCCTTCCGGGACGTTAACAATCAGCCCCAGCATTTT. Translated: CASSSFRDVNNQPQHF.

The V gene is TRBV5-4, the J gene TRBJ2-7; 10 nucleotides agree with TRBD1. This CDR3 spans 14 amino acids. Germline CDR1 and CDR2: SGHNT and YYREEE (reference sequence). V lost 4 bases, J lost 8 bases, and 9 bases stayed unmatched. CDR3 nucleotide sequence: TGTGCCAGCAGCCCCCTCCTGGACAGGGGGAAGCAGTACTTC. Its translation: CASSPLLDRGKQYF.

This rearrangement joins TRBV15 to TRBJ1-4; D may be TRBD1 (6 bases). The length of the CDR3 is 14 residues. V lost 3 bases to trimming and J lost 7 bases, with 12 bases between them. Germline V gene data show CDR1 as LNHNV and CDR2 as YYDKDF (reference sequence). The CDR3: CATSSRQVLEKLFF. CDR3 coding DNA: TGTGCCACCAGCAGTAGACAGGTCCTTGAAAAACTGTTTTTT.

This clone was seen more than once but under ten times. The rearrangement links TRBV6-1 to TRBJ1-2; possible D gene TRBD1, 5 bases. The CDR3 runs 14 residues. With 8 bases removed from V and 8 bases from J, the gap between germline ends came to 21 bases. CDR1 and CDR2 from the germline V gene are MNHNS and SASEGT. In nucleotides, the CDR3 is TGTGCCAGCTTGGGTGGGGCCACTCCCGGAGGCTACACCTTC. Its translation: CASLGGATPGGYTF.

V gene TRBV13 combines with J gene TRBJ1-5; D not certain. Germline loops: CDR1 PRHDT, CDR2 FYEKMQ (reference sequence). V was shortened by 5 bases and J by 6 bases, with 11 bases between the two germline ends. The CDR3 is made up of 13 amino acids. In DNA form, the CDR3 reads TGTGCCAGCAGCCCCGCCCTCGGTCAGCCCCAGCATTTT. It yields the protein CASSPALGQPQHF.

The chain couples TRBV7-2 to TRBJ2-1, with 7 bases identical to TRBD2. CDR3 length: 17 amino acids. Trimming took 1 base from V and 0 from J; bases not matched to a gene: 6. Germline V gives CDR1 SGHTA, CDR2 FQGNSA. This CDR3 is CASSLVAGRGSYNEQFF. CDR3 in DNA: TGTGCCAGCAGCTTAGTTGCGGGGAGGGGCTCCTACAATGAGCAGTTCTTC.

The V call is TRBV18, the J call TRBJ2-2; D gene uncertain. The CDR3 runs to 16 residues. Germline V gene sequence: CDR1 KGHSH, CDR2 LQKENI. Trimming left V 2 bases short and J 0 bases short, with 10 bases between. CDR3 residues: CASSPRAVANTGELFF. CDR3 sequence (DNA): TGTGCCAGCTCACCAAGGGCCGTCGCGAACACCGGGGAGCTGTTTTTT.

The chain recombines TRBV6-5 with TRBJ2-3, with 10 positions matching TRBD2. Trimming removed 7 bases from V and 4 bases from J; junction bases left unmatched: 5. Germline assignment: CDR1 MNHEY and CDR2 SVGAGI. This CDR3 comprises 14 residues. The DNA of the CDR3 is TGTGCCAGCAAAAGCGGGGGGGCGGCAGATACGCAGTATTTT. Translated, it gives CASKSGGAADTQYF.

The chain combines TRBV6-1 with TRBJ2-1, with a possible D match to TRBD1 (6 bases). Trimming cost V 1 base and J 5 bases, with 12 bases left between them. This CDR3 spans 15 amino acids. Germline CDR1 MNHNS, CDR2 SASEGT. The DNA of the CDR3 is TGTGCCAGCAGTGAAGAGGGGGTTATAAACAATGAGCAGTTCTTC. Its translation is CASSEEGVINNEQFF.

The rearrangement joins TRBV10-1 to TRBJ1-1; 7 nucleotides line up with TRBD1. CDR1 is WNHNN, CDR2 SYGVQD, per germline (reference sequence). J was trimmed by 4 bases and V by 4 bases; bases with no gene match: 9. The CDR3 is 15 amino acids. The CDR3 loop is CASSVTAGGSTEAFF. The CDR3 DNA reads as TGCGCCAGCAGTGTCACTGCAGGGGGGAGCACTGAAGCTTTCTTT.

The gene calls are TRBV30 and TRBJ2-3; 8 bases map to TRBD2. This CDR3 region has 20 residues. Germline lookup yields CDR1 GTSNPN and CDR2 SVGIG (reference sequence). V shed 1 base, J shed 4 bases, and the junction held 22 bases outside the gene matches. The CDR3 sequence is CAWSGPEAGAGRVEADTQYF. The CDR3 DNA sequence: TGTGCCTGGAGTGGCCCGGAAGCGGGGGCGGGTCGGGTCGAAGCAGATACGCAGTATTTT.

The chain links TRBV28 to TRBJ1-1; D possibly corresponds to TRBD1 (5 bases). Germline V gene lookup returns CDR1 MDHEN and CDR2 SYDVKM. V was cut by 10 bases and J by 6 bases, with 18 bases left in between. The CDR3 spans 13 residues. The CDR3 DNA is TGTGCCACCAGCCGTGGGGGGGTTGCTGAAGCTTTCTTT. Amino acid sequence: CATSRGGVAEAFF.

The sample holds one count of this clone. The rearrangement joins TRBV6-6 to TRBJ1-2; D is possibly TRBD1 (6 bases). CDR3 size: 15 residues. The ends were cut back, 2 bases at V and 8 bases at J, with 18 bases in the middle. Germline V gives CDR1 MNHNY, CDR2 SVGAGI (reference sequence). The CDR3 reads CASSYPPDRQGGYTF. For the CDR3, the DNA is TGTGCCAGCAGTTACCCCCCCGACAGGCAAGGAGGCTACACCTTC.

V gene TRBV6-5 combines with J gene TRBJ2-2; D remains unclear. V was pared by 0 bases and J by 3 bases, with 8 bases between. CDR1 is MNHEY and CDR2 is SVGAGI in the germline V gene. The CDR3 is 15 amino acids. The CDR3 DNA follows: TGTGCCAGCAGTTACTCTATATGGGACACCGGGGAGCTGTTTTTT. This codes for CASSYSIWDTGELFF.

This chain joins TRBV7-2 and TRBJ2-3; D is possibly TRBD2 (7 bases). There are 14 residues in the CDR3. Germline V gives CDR1 SGHTA, CDR2 FQGNSA. The V and J ends lost 0 bases and 5 bases respectively, with 9 bases between them. CDR3 protein: CASSLAGGRDTQYF. The CDR3 DNA reads as TGTGCCAGCAGCTTAGCGGGGGGGCGAGATACGCAGTATTTT.

The chain is built from TRBV27 and TRBJ2-5, with 9 bases matching TRBD1. J was trimmed by 3 bases and V by 4 bases; bases with no gene match: 3. This CDR3 has 14 residues. CDR1 is MNHEY, CDR2 SMNVEV, per germline (reference sequence). The CDR3 here is CASSSRTGEETQYF. The DNA of the CDR3 is TGTGCCAGCAGTTCCCGGACAGGGGAAGAGACCCAGTACTTC.

V and J are TRBV14 and TRBJ2-4; TRBD2 matches 10 bases. Unmatched junction bases numbered 10, after V lost 0 bases and J lost 11 bases. Germline V gene data show CDR1 as SGHDN and CDR2 as FVKESK. This CDR3 is built from 16 residues. The CDR3 protein is CASSQDQRGGETVQYF. The CDR3 coding sequence is TGTGCCAGCAGCCAAGACCAGCGGGGGGGCGAAACCGTTCAGTACTTC.

The rearrangement links TRBV27 to TRBJ1-5; the D is unclear. V was pared by 3 bases and J by 4 bases, with 4 bases between. In germline, CDR1 is MNHEY, CDR2 SMNVEV (reference sequence). The CDR3 sequence is 12 residues long. CDR3 bases: TGTGCCAGCAGTTTGGGGAATCAGCCCCAGCATTTT. The encoded protein is CASSLGNQPQHF.